This T cell receptor beta chain was documented in a study of shared clonotypes between healthy human individuals. The table came from immunoSEQ multiplex PCR; TCRdb's copy has only in-frame clones and leaves some out. The table records 1.4 million or so clones, around 98.5% of them present only once. The germline gives CDR1 SGHDT, CDR2 YYEEEE. This CDR3 has 16 residues. Between the trimmed V and J ends, which lost 2 bases and 0 bases, there was a span of 12 bases. Whole-study findings and limits: Naive subsets, compared against memory subsets, generally had larger estimated richness values. About 5% of naive CD4 clonotypes were shared across a few donors.

With respect to this clone: Antigen unknown. The identical CDR3 is also encoded by other nucleotide sequences in the sample.

This chain links TRBV5-6 with TRBJ2-4; either TRBD1 or TRBD2 may fit D (5 bases each). The receptor was isolated from a man younger than 45 in good health. Sequencing was performed on naive CD4+ T cells sorted from blood. The subset here: CD45RA+ positively selected. The CDR3 DNA follows: TGTGCCAGCAGCTTCCGAGGGGTCCTAGCCAAAAACATTCAGTACTTC. Its protein product is CASSFRGVLAKNIQYF.